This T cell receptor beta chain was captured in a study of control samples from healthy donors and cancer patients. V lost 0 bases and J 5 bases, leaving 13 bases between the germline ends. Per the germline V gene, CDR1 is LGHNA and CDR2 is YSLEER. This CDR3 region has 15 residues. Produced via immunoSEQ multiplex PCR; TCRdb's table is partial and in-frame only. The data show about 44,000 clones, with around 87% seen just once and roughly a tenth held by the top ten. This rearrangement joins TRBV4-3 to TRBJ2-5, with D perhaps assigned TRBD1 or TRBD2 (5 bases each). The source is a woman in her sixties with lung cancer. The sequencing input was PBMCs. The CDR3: CASSQDRTRRETQYF. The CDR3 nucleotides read TGCGCCAGCAGCCAAGACCGGACAAGGAGGGAGACCCAGTACTTC.